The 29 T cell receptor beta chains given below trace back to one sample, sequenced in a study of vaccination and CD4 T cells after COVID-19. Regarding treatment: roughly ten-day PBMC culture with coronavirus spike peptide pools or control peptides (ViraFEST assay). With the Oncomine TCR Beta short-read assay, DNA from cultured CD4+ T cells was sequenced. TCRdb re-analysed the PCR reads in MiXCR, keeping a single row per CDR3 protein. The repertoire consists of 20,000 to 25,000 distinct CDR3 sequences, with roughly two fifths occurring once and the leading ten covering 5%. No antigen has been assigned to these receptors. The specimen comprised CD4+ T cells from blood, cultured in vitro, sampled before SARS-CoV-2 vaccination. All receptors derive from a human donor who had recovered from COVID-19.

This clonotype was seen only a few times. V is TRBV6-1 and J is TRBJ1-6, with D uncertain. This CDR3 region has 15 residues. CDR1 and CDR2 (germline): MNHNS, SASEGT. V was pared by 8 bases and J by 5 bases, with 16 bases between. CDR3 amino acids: CASGLDNLDNSPLHF. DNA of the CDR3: TGTGCCAGCGGACTTGACAACTTGGATAATTCACCCCTCCACTTT.

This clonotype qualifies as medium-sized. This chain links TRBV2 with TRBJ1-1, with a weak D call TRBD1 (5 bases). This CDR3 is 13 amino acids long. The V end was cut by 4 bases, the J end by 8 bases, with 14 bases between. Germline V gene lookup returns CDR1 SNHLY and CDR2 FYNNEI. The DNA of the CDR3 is TGTGCCAGCAGTGCCCTTGGGGGATCGGAAGCTTTCTTT. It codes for CASSALGGSEAFF.

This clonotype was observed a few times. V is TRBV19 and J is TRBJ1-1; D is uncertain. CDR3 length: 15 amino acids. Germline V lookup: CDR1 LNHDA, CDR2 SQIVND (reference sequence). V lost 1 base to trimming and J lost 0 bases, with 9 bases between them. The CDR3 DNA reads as TGTGCCAGTAGTATAGGACGGTCTCTGAACACTGAAGCTTTCTTT. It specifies CASSIGRSLNTEAFF.

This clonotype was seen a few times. This CDR3 is CASSPGTGGAEAFF. In DNA, the CDR3 is TGTGCCAGCTCACCCGGGACAGGGGGGGCTGAAGCTTTCTTT. This chain connects TRBV18 to TRBJ1-1; TRBD1 matches 11 bases. The CDR3 has 14 amino acids. V shed 3 bases, J shed 6 bases, and the junction held 3 bases outside the gene matches. Germline CDR1 reads KGHSH; CDR2 reads LQKENI.

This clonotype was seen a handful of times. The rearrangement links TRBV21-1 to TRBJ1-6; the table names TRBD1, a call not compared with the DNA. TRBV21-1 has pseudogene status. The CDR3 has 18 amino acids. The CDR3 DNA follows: TGTGCCAGCAGCAAATTCATGATCGGGACCGGAGGTAATTCACCCCTCCACTTT. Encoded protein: CASSKFMIGTGGNSPLHF.

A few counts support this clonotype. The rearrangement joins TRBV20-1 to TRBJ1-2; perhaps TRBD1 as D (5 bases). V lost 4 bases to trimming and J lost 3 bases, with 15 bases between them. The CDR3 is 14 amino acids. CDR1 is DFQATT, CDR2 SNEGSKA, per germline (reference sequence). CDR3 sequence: CSATPREIDYGYTF. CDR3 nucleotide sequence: TGCAGTGCTACCCCCAGGGAAATTGACTATGGCTACACCTTC.

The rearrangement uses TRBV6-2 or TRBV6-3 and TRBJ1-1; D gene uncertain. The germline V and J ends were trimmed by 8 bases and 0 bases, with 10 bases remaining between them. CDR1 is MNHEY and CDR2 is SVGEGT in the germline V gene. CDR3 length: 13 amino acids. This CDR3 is CASGSIMNTEAFF. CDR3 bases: TGTGCCAGCGGGTCTATAATGAACACTGAAGCTTTCTTT.

In DNA, the CDR3 is TGTGCCAGCAGCTTTCGTCTAGCGGGAGCAGGGAATAATGAGCAGTTCTTC. Its translation: CASSFRLAGAGNNEQFF. The genes are TRBV7-2 and TRBJ2-1, with 10 bases identical to TRBD2. Germline V gives CDR1 SGHTA, CDR2 FQGNSA. CDR3 size: 17 residues. The junction had 12 bases not matched to a gene; V was cut back by 3 bases and J by 7 bases.

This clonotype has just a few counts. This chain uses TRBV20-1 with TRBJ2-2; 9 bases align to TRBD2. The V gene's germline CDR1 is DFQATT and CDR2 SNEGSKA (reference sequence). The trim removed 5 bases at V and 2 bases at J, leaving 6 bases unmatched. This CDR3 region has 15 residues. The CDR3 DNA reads TGCAGTGCTGCGAGACTAGCGGCTAACACCGGGGAGCTGTTTTTT. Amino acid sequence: CSAARLAANTGELFF.

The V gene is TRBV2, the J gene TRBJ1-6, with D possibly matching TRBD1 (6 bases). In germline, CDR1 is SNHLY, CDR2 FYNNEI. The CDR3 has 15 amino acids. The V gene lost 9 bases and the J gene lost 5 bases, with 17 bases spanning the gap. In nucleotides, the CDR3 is TGTGCCAGTTCCTTACAGGGTTCCAATAATTCACCCCTCCACTTT. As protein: CASSLQGSNNSPLHF.

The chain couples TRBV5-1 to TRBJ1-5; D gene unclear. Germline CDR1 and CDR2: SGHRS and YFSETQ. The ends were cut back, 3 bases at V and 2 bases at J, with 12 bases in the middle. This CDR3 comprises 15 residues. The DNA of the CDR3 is TGCGCCAGCAGCTCCTCCGGCAGCCGCAATCAGCCCCAGCATTTT. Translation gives CASSSSGSRNQPQHF.

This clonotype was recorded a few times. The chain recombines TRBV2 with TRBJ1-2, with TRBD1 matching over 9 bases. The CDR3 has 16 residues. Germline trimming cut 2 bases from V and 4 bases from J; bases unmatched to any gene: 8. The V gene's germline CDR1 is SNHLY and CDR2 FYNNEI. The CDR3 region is CASSERGTGTVYGYTF. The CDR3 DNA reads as TGTGCCAGCAGTGAAAGGGGGACAGGGACCGTCTATGGCTACACCTTC.

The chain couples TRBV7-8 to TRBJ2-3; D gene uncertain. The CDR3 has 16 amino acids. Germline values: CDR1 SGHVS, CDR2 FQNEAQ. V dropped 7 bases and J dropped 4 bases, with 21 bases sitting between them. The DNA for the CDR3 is TGTGCCAGCAAAACTGCAGCGCGACTTGGGCCAGATACGCAGTATTTT. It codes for CASKTAARLGPDTQYF.

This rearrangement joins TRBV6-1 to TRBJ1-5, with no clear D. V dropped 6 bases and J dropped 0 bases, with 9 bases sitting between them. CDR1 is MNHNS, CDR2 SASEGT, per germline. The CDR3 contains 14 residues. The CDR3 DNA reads TGTGCCAGCAGGTCAACTTATAGCAATCAGCCCCAGCATTTT. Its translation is CASRSTYSNQPQHF.

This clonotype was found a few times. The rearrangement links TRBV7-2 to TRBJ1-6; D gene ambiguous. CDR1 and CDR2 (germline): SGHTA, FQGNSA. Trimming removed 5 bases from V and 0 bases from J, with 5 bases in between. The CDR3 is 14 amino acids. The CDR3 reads CASSKSSYNSPLHF. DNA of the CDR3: TGTGCCAGCAGCAAGAGCTCCTATAATTCACCCCTCCACTTT. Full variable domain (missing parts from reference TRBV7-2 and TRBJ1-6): GAGVSQSPSNKVTEKGKDVELRCDPISGHTALYWYRQSLGQGLEFLIYFQGNSAPDKSGLPSDRFSAERTGGSVSTLTIQRTQQEDSAVYLCASSKSSYNSPLHFGNGTRLTVT.

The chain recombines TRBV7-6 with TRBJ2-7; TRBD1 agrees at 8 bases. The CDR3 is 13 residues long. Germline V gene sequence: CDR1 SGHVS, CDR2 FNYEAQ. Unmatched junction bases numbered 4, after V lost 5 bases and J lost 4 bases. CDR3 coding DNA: TGTGCCAGCAGCCTGGACAGGGTTTACGAGCAGTACTTC. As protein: CASSLDRVYEQYF.

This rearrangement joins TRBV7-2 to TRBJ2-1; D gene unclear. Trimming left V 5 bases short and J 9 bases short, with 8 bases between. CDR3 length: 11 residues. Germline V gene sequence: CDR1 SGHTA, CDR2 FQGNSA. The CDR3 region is CASSTKGEQFF. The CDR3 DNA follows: TGTGCCAGCAGCACCAAGGGTGAGCAGTTCTTC.

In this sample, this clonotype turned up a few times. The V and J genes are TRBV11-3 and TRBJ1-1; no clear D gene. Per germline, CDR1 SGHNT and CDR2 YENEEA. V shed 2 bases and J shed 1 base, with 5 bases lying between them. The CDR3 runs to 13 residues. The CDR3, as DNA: TGTGCCAGCAGCTTAACGGGGAACACTGAAGCTTTCTTT. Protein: CASSLTGNTEAFF.

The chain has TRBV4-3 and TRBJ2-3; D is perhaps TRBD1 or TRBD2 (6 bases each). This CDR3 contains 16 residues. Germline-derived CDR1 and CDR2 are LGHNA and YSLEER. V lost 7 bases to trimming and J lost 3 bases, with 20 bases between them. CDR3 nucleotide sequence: TGCGCCAGCACCCCCCAGTGGGGGGCTCCTACAGATACGCAGTATTTT. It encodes CASTPQWGAPTDTQYF.

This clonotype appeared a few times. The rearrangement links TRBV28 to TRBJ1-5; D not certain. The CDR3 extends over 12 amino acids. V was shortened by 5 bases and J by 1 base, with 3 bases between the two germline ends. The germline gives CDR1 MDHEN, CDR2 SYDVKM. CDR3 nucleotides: TGTGCCAGCAGTCAAAGCAATCAGCCCCAGCATTTT. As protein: CASSQSNQPQHF.

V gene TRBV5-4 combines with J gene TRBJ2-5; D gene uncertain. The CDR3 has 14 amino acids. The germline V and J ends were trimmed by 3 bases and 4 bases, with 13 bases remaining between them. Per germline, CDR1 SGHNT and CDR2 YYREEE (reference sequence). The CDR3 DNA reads TGTGCCAGCAGCTCGACGCTCCACAGAGAGACCCAGTACTTC. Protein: CASSSTLHRETQYF.

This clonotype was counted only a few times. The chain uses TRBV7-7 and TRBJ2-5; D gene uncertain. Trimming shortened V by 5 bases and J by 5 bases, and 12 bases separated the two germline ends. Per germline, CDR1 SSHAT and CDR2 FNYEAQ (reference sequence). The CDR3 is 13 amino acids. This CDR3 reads CASSPVGSETQYF. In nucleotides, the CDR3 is TGTGCCAGCAGCCCGGTAGGAAGTGAGACCCAGTACTTC.

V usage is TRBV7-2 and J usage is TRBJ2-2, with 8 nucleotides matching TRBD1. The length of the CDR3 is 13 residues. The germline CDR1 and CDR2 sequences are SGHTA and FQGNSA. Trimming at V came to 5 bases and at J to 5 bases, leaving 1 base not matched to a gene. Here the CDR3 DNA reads TGTGCCAGCAGCCGACAGGGGACCGGGGAGCTGTTTTTT. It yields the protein CASSRQGTGELFF.

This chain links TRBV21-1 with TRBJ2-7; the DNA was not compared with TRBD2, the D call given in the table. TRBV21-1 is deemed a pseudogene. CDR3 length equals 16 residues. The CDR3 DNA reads TGTGCCAGCAGTCTAGGACTAGCGGGAGTGGGCTACGAGCAGTACTTC. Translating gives CASSLGLAGVGYEQYF.

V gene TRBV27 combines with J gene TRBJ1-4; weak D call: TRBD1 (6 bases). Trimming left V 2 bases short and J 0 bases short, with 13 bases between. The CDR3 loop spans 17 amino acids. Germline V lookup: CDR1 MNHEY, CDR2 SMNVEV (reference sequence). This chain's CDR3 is CASSLAGDFTTNEKLFF. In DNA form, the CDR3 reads TGTGCCAGCAGTTTAGCAGGGGATTTCACAACTAATGAAAAACTGTTTTTT.

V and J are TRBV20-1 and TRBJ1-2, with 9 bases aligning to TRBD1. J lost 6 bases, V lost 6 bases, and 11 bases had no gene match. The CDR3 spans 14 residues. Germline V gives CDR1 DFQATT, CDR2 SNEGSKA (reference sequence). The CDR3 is CSAPDRGKRNGYTF. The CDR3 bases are TGCAGTGCCCCGGACAGGGGAAAGCGCAATGGCTACACCTTC.

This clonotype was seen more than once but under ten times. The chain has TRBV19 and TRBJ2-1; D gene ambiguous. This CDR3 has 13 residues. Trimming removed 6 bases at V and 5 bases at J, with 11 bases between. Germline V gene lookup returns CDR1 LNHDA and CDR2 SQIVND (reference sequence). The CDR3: CASSGTRNNEQFF. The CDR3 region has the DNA TGTGCCAGTAGCGGAACACGCAACAATGAGCAGTTCTTC. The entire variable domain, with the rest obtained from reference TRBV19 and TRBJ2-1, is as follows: DGGITQSPKYLFRKEGQNVTLSCEQNLNHDAMYWYRQDPGQGLRLIYYSQIVNDFQKGDIAEGYSVSREKKESFPLTVTSAQKNPTAFYLCASSGTRNNEQFFGPGTRLTVL.

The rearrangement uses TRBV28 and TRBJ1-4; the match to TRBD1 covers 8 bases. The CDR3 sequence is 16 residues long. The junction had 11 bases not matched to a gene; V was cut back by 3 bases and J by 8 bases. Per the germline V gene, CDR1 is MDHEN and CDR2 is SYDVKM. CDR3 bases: TGTGCCAGCAGTTTTGCCTCGGGCCCAGGGGGCGAAAAACTGTTTTTT. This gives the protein CASSFASGPGGEKLFF.

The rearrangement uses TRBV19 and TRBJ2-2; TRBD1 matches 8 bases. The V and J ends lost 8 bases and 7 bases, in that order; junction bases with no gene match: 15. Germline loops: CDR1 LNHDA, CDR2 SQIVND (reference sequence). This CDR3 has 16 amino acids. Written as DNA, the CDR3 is TGTGCCAGTTATTTTTCAGGGGGCGACCCGGTCGGGGAGCTGTTTTTT. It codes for CASYFSGGDPVGELFF.